The 3 T cell receptor beta chains presented below share a single source sample, sequenced in a study of control samples from healthy donors and cancer patients. Sequenced by immunoSEQ multiplex PCR; TCRdb stores in-frame clones only, minus some. Here the sample spans 130,000 to 150,000 clones, around nine tenths being singletons. The source material was blood. These receptors were taken from a man aged 30 to 45 in good health.

The V and J genes are TRBV12-3 or TRBV12-4 and TRBJ2-7; unclear D gene. V lost 3 bases and J lost 6, with 3 bases in between. This CDR3 has 10 amino acids. The DNA for the CDR3 is TGTGCCAGCAGTTTGATCGAGCAGTACTTC. Protein: CASSLIEQYF.

The chain uses TRBV11-3 and TRBJ2-3; 10 bases map to TRBD2. CDR1 SGHNT and CDR2 YENEEA come from the germline V gene. After removal of 4 bases from V and 6 bases from J, the junction contained 13 bases not matched to a gene. This CDR3 region has 17 residues. CDR3 amino acids: CASSSGLLAGDADTQYF. The CDR3 DNA sequence: TGTGCCAGCAGCTCCGGGTTGCTAGCGGGGGACGCGGATACGCAGTATTTT. Looking up the rest from reference TRBV11-3 and TRBJ2-3 gives the full variable domain: EAGVVQSPRYKIIEKKQPVAFWCNPISGHNTLYWYLQNLGQGPELLIRYENEEAVDDSQLPKDRFSAERLKGVDSTLKIQPAELGDSAVYLCASSSGLLAGDADTQYFGPGTRLTVL.

This sequence joins TRBV18 and TRBJ1-2; tentative D call: TRBD1 (5 bases). The CDR3 length is 15 residues. CDR1 KGHSH and CDR2 LQKENI come from the germline V gene. Between the trimmed V and J ends, which lost 3 bases and 3 bases, there was a span of 14 bases. CDR3 residues: CASSPNPRADYGYTF. The CDR3 DNA sequence: TGTGCCAGCTCACCTAACCCCAGGGCGGACTATGGCTACACCTTC.